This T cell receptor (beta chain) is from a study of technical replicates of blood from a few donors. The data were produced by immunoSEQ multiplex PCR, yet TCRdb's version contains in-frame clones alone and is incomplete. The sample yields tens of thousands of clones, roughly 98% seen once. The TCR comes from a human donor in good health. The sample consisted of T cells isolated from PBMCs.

CDR3 residues: CASSEVGHDGYTF. In nucleotides, the CDR3 is TGTGCCAGCAGTGAAGTGGGACACGATGGCTACACCTTC. The chain links TRBV6-1 to TRBJ1-2, with D maybe TRBD1 (6 bases). Trimming removed 1 base at V and 6 bases at J, with 9 bases between. From germline, CDR1 is MNHNS and CDR2 SASEGT. The CDR3 runs to 13 residues.